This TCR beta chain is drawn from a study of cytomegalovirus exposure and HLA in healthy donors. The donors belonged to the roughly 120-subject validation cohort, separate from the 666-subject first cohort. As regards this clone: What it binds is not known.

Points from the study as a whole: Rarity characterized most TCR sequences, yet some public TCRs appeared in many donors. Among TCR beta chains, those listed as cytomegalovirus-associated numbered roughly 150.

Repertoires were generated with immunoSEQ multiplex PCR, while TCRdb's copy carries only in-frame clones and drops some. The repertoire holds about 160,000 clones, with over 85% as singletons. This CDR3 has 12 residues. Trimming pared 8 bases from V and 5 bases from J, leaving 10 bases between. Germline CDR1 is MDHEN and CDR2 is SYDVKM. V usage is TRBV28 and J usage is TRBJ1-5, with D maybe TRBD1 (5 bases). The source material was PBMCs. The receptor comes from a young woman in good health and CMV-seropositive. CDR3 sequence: CASRGRDQPQHF. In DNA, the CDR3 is TGTGCCAGCCGGGGGAGGGATCAGCCCCAGCATTTT.